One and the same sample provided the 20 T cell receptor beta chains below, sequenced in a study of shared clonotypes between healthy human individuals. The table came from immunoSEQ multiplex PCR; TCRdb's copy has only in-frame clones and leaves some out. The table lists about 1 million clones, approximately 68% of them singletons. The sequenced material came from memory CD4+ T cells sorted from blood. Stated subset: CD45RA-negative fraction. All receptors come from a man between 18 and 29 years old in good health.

The CDR3 coding sequence is TGTGCCATCACCACTACAGGGGGCGGAAACACCATATATTTT. This encodes CAITTTGGGNTIYF. The chain combines TRBV10-3 with TRBJ1-3; the match to TRBD1 covers 9 bases. With 7 bases clipped from V and 4 bases from J, the junction kept 5 bases outside the gene matches. The CDR3 totals 14 residues. The germline V gene has CDR1 ENHRY and CDR2 SYGVKD.

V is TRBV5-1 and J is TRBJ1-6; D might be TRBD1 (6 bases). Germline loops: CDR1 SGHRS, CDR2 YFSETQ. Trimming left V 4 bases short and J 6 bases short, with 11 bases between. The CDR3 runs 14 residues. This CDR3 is CASSPGHLNSPLHF. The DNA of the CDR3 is TGCGCCAGCAGCCCGGGACACCTTAATTCACCCCTCCACTTT.

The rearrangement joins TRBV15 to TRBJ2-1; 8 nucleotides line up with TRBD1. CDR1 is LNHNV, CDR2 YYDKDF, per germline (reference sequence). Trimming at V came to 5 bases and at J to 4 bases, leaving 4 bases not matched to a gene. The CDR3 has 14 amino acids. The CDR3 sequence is CATSGGDRYNEQFF. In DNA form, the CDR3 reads TGTGCCACCAGCGGAGGGGACAGGTACAATGAGCAGTTCTTC.

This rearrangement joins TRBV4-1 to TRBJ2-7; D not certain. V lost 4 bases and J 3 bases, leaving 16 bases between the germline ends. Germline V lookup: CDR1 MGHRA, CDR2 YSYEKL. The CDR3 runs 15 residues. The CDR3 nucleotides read TGCGCCAGCAGCCGAATAGGCAGTTTGAGCTACGAGCAGTACTTC. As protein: CASSRIGSLSYEQYF.

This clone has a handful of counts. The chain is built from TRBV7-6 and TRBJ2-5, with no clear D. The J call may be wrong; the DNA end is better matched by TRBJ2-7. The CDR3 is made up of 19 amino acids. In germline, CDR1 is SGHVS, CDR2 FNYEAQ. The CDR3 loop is CASSLGLYYSGVGDYEQYF. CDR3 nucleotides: TGTGCCAGCAGCTTAGGGCTATATTATAGTGGGGTTGGCGATTACGAGCAGTACTTC.

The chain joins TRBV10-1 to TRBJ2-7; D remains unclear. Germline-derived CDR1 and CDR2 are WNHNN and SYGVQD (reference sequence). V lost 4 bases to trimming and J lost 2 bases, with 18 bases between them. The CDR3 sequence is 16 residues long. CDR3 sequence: CASSGSLGPTAYEQYF. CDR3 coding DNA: TGCGCCAGCAGTGGTTCCCTTGGACCCACCGCCTACGAGCAGTACTTC.

CDR3 protein: CAIRGDRGPEKLFF. The CDR3 nucleotides read TGTGCCATCAGGGGGGACAGGGGGCCTGAAAAACTGTTTTTT. V is TRBV10-3 and J is TRBJ1-4; 12 nucleotides align to TRBD1. This CDR3 region has 14 residues. The germline CDR1 and CDR2 sequences are ENHRY and SYGVKD. Trimming at V came to 6 bases and at J to 7 bases, leaving 3 bases not matched to a gene.

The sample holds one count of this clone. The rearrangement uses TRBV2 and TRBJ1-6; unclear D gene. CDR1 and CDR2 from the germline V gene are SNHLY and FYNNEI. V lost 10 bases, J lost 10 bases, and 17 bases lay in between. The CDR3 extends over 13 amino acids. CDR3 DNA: TGTGCCAACGGGGAGGAGGGAAGCTCACCCCTCCACTTT. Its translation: CANGEEGSSPLHF.

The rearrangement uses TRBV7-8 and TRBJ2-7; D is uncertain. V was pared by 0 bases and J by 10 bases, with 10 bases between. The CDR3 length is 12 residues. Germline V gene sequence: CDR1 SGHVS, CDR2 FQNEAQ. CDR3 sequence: CASSLAGAIQYF. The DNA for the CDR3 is TGTGCCAGCAGCTTAGCCGGCGCGATCCAGTACTTC.

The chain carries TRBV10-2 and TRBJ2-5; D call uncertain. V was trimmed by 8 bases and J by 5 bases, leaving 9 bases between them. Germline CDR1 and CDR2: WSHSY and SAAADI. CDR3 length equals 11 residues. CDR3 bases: TGCGCCAGCTCCTCCCCCGAGACCCAGTACTTC. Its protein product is CASSSPETQYF.

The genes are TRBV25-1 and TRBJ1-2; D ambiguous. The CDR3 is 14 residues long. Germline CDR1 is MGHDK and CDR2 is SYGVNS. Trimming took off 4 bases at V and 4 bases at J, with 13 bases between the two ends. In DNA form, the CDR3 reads TGTGCCAGCAGTGGAAATCCTACCATCTATGGCTACACCTTC. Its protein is CASSGNPTIYGYTF.

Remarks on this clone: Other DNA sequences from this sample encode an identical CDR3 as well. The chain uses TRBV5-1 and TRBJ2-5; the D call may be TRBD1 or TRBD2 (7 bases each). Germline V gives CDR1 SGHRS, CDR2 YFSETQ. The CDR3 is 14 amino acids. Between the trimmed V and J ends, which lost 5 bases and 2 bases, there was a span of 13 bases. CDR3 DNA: TGCGCCAGCAGTCCAGGGGGGGGTCAAGAGACCCAGTACTTC. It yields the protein CASSPGGGQETQYF. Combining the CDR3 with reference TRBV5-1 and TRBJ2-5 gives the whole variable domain KAGVTQTPRYLIKTRGQQVTLSCSPISGHRSVSWYQQTPGQGLQFLFEYFSETQRNKGNFPGRFSGRQFSNSRSEMNVSTLELGDSALYLCASSPGGGQETQYFGPGTRLLVL.

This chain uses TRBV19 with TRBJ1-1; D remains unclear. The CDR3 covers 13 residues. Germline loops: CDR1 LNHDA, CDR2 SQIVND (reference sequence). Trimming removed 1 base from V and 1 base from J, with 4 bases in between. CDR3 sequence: CASSIGSNTEAFF. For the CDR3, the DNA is TGTGCCAGTAGTATAGGGTCGAACACTGAAGCTTTCTTT.

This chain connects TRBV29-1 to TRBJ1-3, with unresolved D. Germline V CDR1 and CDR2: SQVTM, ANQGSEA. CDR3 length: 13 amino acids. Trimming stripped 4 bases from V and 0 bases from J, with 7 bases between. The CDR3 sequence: CSVAESSGNTIYF. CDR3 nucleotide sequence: TGCAGCGTTGCAGAGAGCTCTGGAAACACCATATATTTT.

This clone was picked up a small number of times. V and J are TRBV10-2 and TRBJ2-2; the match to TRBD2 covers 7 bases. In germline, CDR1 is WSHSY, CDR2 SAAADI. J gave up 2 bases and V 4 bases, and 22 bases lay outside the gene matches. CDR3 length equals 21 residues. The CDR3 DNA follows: TGCGCCAGCAGTGCAGTCATGGGGTATATGGGAAGCGGGGTTAACACCGGGGAGCTGTTTTTT. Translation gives CASSAVMGYMGSGVNTGELFF.

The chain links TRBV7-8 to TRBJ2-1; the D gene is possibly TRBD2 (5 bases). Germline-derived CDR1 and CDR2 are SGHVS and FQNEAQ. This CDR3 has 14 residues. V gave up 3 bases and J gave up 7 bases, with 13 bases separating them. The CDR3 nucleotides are TGTGCCAGCAGCTTTTCCCCGTCGGGGAATGAGCAGTTCTTC. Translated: CASSFSPSGNEQFF.

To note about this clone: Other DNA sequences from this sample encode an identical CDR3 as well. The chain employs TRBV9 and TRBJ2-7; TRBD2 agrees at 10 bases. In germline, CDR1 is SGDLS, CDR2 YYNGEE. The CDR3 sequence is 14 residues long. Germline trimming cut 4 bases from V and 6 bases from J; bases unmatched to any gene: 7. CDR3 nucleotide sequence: TGTGCCAGCAGCCCTAGGACTAGCGGCGGCGAGCAGTACTTC. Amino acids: CASSPRTSGGEQYF.

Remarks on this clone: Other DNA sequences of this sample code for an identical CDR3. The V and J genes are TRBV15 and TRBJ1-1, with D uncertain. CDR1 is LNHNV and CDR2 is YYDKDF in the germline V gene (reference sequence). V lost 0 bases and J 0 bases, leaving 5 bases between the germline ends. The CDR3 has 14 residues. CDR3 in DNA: TGTGCCACCAGCAGAGATCTCCTGAACACTGAAGCTTTCTTT. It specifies CATSRDLLNTEAFF.

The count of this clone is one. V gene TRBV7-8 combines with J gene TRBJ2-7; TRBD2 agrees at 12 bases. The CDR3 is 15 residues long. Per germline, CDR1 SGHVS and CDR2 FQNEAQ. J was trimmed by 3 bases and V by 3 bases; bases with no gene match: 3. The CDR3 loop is CASSFGLAGHYEQYF. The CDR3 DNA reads TGTGCCAGCAGCTTCGGACTAGCGGGACACTACGAGCAGTACTTC. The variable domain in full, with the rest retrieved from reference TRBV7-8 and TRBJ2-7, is GAGVSQSPRYKVAKRGQDVALRCDPISGHVSLFWYQQALGQGPEFLTYFQNEAQLDKSGLPSDRFFAERPEGSVSTLKIQRTQQEDSAVYLCASSFGLAGHYEQYFGPGTRLTVT.

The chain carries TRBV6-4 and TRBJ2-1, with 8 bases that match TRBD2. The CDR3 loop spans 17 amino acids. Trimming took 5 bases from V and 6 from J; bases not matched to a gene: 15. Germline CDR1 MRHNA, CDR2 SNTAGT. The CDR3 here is CASSPRGGKSGPNEQFF. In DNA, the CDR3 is TGTGCCAGCAGTCCCCGGGGGGGTAAGTCGGGACCCAATGAGCAGTTCTTC.